The 2 T cell receptor beta chains below all came from one sample that was sequenced in a study of response to subunit inactivated influenza vaccine. A single record per CDR3 protein comes from TCRdb applying MiXCR to the RT-PCR reads. The sample holds more than 700,000 distinct CDR3 sequences, 21% seen once. Sequences were derived from PBMCs from blood, sampled more than 4 days after vaccination. Receptor source: a man between 50 and 59 years old who received an inactivated influenza vaccine.

This clonotype has a count of ten or more. The genes are TRBV5-1 and TRBJ2-4; D remains unclear. The CDR3 contains 15 residues. With 5 bases removed from V and 7 bases from J, the gap between germline ends came to 19 bases. Germline assignment: CDR1 SGHRS and CDR2 YFSETQ. The CDR3 DNA is TGCGCCAGCAGAGCGTTAGGGCCCCAAAAGAACATTCAGTACTTC. Amino acid sequence: CASRALGPQKNIQYF.

The table lists this clonotype with a count of one. Here the CDR3 omits its conserved ending phenylalanine or tryptophan, so a read error is the likely source. V usage is TRBV4-3 and J usage is TRBJ2-5; D possibly corresponds to TRBD2 (5 bases). The germline V gene encodes CDR1 LGHNA and CDR2 YSLEER. V dropped 0 bases and J dropped 5 bases, with 16 bases sitting between them. The CDR3 is made up of 16 amino acids. CDR3 sequence: CASSQDPWASSETQYS. Here the CDR3 DNA reads TGCGCCAGCAGCCAAGATCCATGGGCTAGCTCCGAGACCCAGTACTCC.